Shown below are 12 T cell receptor beta chains from a single sample sequenced in a study of T cell repertoires in cytomegalovirus infection. TCRdb re-derived calls from the reads in MiXCR, one entry per CDR3 protein. The sample includes 76,000 or so distinct CDR3 sequences, 3.7% of them seen just once. Sequencing was carried out using PBMCs. The receptor set was obtained from a human donor in good health (CMV status not recorded). Some clones in this sample may be carry-over from other donors' samples.

This clonotype has a count of ten or more. The CDR3 region is CASSLGRDPNEKLFF. The CDR3 DNA is TGTGCCAGCAGCTTAGGCAGGGATCCTAATGAAAAACTGTTTTTT. V usage is TRBV7-8 and J usage is TRBJ1-4; tentatively, D is TRBD1 (5 bases). The CDR3 contains 15 residues. V was pared by 1 base and J by 3 bases, with 9 bases between. Germline CDR1 is SGHVS and CDR2 is FQNEAQ.

Many counts were recorded for this clonotype. The V and J genes are TRBV27 and TRBJ1-1, with D perhaps TRBD1 (5 bases). The CDR3 has 14 amino acids. Germline CDR1 MNHEY, CDR2 SMNVEV (reference sequence). The V and J ends lost 1 base and 1 base respectively, with 7 bases between them. The CDR3 region is CASSLWGRNTEAFF. CDR3 sequence (DNA): TGTGCCAGCAGTTTATGGGGCCGGAACACTGAAGCTTTCTTT.

This clonotype was seen many times. V and J are TRBV28 and TRBJ1-6; no definite D call. V lost 4 bases, J lost 2 bases, and 21 bases lay in between. The CDR3 is made up of 19 amino acids. Germline V gene data show CDR1 as MDHEN and CDR2 as SYDVKM. Here the CDR3 reads CASSSVIRASPAYNSPLHF. The CDR3 DNA reads as TGTGCCAGCAGTTCGGTTATTCGGGCATCCCCGGCCTATAATTCACCCCTCCACTTT. The whole variable domain, filled in from reference TRBV28 and TRBJ1-6, reads DVKVTQSSRYLVKRTGEKVFLECVQDMDHENMFWYRQDPGLGLRLIYFSYDVKMKEKGDIPEGYSVSREKKERFSLILESASTNQTSMYLCASSSVIRASPAYNSPLHFGNGTRLTVT.

This clonotype appeared many times. The rearrangement uses TRBV7-9 and TRBJ2-5, with 9 bases identical to TRBD2. The CDR3 spans 15 residues. Germline V lookup: CDR1 SEHNR, CDR2 FQNEAQ (reference sequence). V dropped 5 bases and J dropped 1; count of bases not matched to a gene: 5. In DNA form, the CDR3 reads TGTGCCAGCAGCAGTCTAGCGGGGCTCCAAGAGACCCAGTACTTC. Translation gives CASSSLAGLQETQYF.

This clonotype was counted ten times or more. The genes are TRBV7-2 and TRBJ2-2; TRBD2 might be the D (6 bases). CDR1 and CDR2 (germline): SGHTA, FQGNSA. Trimming shortened V by 1 base and J by 1 base, and 10 bases separated the two germline ends. This CDR3 contains 16 residues. The CDR3 bases are TGTGCCAGCAGCTTAGTAGTCGGGGGGAACACCGGGGAGCTGTTTTTT. Translating it yields CASSLVVGGNTGELFF.

This clonotype occurred many times. The rearrangement uses TRBV7-3 and TRBJ2-5, with D perhaps matching TRBD2 (6 bases). The V gene's germline CDR1 is SGHTA and CDR2 FQGTGA. The V gene lost 2 bases and the J gene lost 3 bases, with 7 bases spanning the gap. The CDR3 is 13 residues long. For the CDR3, the DNA is TGTGCCAGCAGCTTATGGAGGGAAGAGACCCAGTACTTC. It encodes CASSLWREETQYF.

In this sample, this clonotype turned up many times. The rearrangement joins TRBV6-2 or TRBV6-3 to TRBJ2-2; the D gene is possibly TRBD1 (6 bases). Germline assignment: CDR1 MNHEY and CDR2 SVGEGT. V gave up 7 bases and J gave up 0 bases, with 21 bases separating them. There are 18 residues in the CDR3. This CDR3 reads CASNPGWKDSSNTGELFF. The CDR3 DNA sequence: TGTGCCAGCAACCCCGGGTGGAAGGACAGCTCGAACACCGGGGAGCTGTTTTTT.

In its sample, this clonotype was seen many times. The chain is built from TRBV7-2 and TRBJ1-2; 9 positions agree with TRBD1. Germline CDR1 reads SGHTA; CDR2 reads FQGNSA. CDR3 length equals 14 residues. J was trimmed by 8 bases and V by 5 bases; bases with no gene match: 9. Here the CDR3 DNA reads TGTGCCAGCAGCGCTCGGACAGGGGTTTGGGGCTACACCTTC. This gives the protein CASSARTGVWGYTF.

This clonotype was seen many times. This chain links TRBV4-3 with TRBJ2-4, with TRBD2 identical over 9 bases. The CDR3 consists of 17 residues. The junction had 7 bases not matched to a gene; V was cut back by 0 bases and J by 4 bases. The germline CDR1 and CDR2 sequences are LGHNA and YSLEER. The chain's CDR3 is CASSQDSRGRGKNIQYF. CDR3 bases: TGCGCCAGCAGCCAAGATTCCCGCGGGAGGGGAAAAAACATTCAGTACTTC.

This clonotype was seen at least ten times. This chain joins TRBV7-2 and TRBJ1-3; no definite D call. Per the germline V gene, CDR1 is SGHTA and CDR2 is FQGNSA. V was clipped by 8 bases and J by 0 bases, with 11 bases between them. The CDR3 length is 14 residues. CDR3: CASGVGSSGNTIYF. The CDR3 DNA reads TGTGCCAGCGGGGTGGGCAGCTCTGGAAACACCATATATTTT.

The chain couples TRBV6-2 or TRBV6-3 to TRBJ2-7; the D gene could be TRBD1 or TRBD2 (6 bases each). Trimming cost V 7 bases and J 5 bases, with 12 bases left between them. The CDR3 has 12 amino acids. Germline V gives CDR1 MNHEY, CDR2 SVGEGT. The CDR3 here is CASNGGGNEQYF. CDR3 nucleotide sequence: TGTGCCAGCAATGGAGGGGGGAACGAGCAGTACTTC.

The table lists this clonotype with many counts. J is TRBJ1-3 and V is TRBV4-2; D uncertain. There are 14 residues in the CDR3. With 1 base removed from V and 1 base from J, the gap between germline ends came to 5 bases. Germline V lookup: CDR1 LGHNA, CDR2 YNFKEQ. CDR3 sequence: CASSQGDSGNTIYF. In DNA form, the CDR3 reads TGTGCCAGCAGCCAAGGGGATTCTGGAAACACCATATATTTT.